One sample yielded the 30 T cell receptor beta chains listed below, sequenced in a study of cytomegalovirus exposure and HLA in healthy donors. The PCR contained 60 Vbeta and 13 Jbeta primers. Sequencing used immunoSEQ multiplex PCR; TCRdb keeps in-frame clones, though not all of them. The top ten clones hold approximately 1.5% of a sample with fewer than 200,000 clones, approximately 86% of them seen once. Sequenced input: PBMCs. Receptor source: a male donor in good health and CMV-seronegative.

V usage is TRBV5-8 and J usage is TRBJ1-2; D gene uncertain. Germline CDR1 and CDR2: SGHTS and YDEGEE. The CDR3 runs 14 residues. Between the trimmed V and J ends, which lost 0 bases and 5 bases, there was a span of 11 bases. CDR3 nucleotides: TGTGCCAGCAGCTTGGGCAGTCAGTTTTATGGCTACACCTTC. Translated, it gives CASSLGSQFYGYTF.

This clone was found a few times. V usage is TRBV19 and J usage is TRBJ2-3; D is perhaps TRBD2 (5 bases). CDR3 size: 16 residues. The V end lost 5 bases, the J end lost 1 base, and 16 bases lay between the germline ends. The V gene's germline CDR1 is LNHDA and CDR2 SQIVND (reference sequence). In DNA form, the CDR3 reads TGTGCCAGTAGTCATTACCTAGCTGTAGGCACAGATACGCAGTATTTT. Residues: CASSHYLAVGTDTQYF. The whole variable domain, remainder taken from reference TRBV19 and TRBJ2-3, is DGGITQSPKYLFRKEGQNVTLSCEQNLNHDAMYWYRQDPGQGLRLIYYSQIVNDFQKGDIAEGYSVSREKKESFPLTVTSAQKNPTAFYLCASSHYLAVGTDTQYFGPGTRLTVL.

The V and J genes are TRBV28 and TRBJ2-7; D perhaps matches TRBD2 (7 bases). V lost 4 bases and J 2 bases, leaving 12 bases between the germline ends. The CDR3 totals 14 residues. From germline, CDR1 is MDHEN and CDR2 SYDVKM. CDR3 amino acids: CASSWGGTTYEQYF. Written as DNA, the CDR3 is TGTGCCAGCAGTTGGGGGGGGACAACCTACGAGCAGTACTTC. The whole variable domain, filled in from reference TRBV28 and TRBJ2-7, reads DVKVTQSSRYLVKRTGEKVFLECVQDMDHENMFWYRQDPGLGLRLIYFSYDVKMKEKGDIPEGYSVSREKKERFSLILESASTNQTSMYLCASSWGGTTYEQYFGPGTRLTVT.

In this sample, this clone turned up a few times. The J gene is TRBJ2-5, the V gene TRBV4-1; D may be TRBD2 (5 bases). The CDR3 length is 16 residues. Trimming stripped 4 bases from V and 1 base from J, with 16 bases between. The germline V gene has CDR1 MGHRA and CDR2 YSYEKL. CDR3 coding DNA: TGCGCCAGCAGCCCCGAGGGTGGCCACGGCCAAGAGACCCAGTACTTC. As protein: CASSPEGGHGQETQYF.

This clone was seen only once. The rearrangement links TRBV9 to TRBJ2-3; 8 positions match TRBD2. J gave up 2 bases and V 2 bases, and 4 bases lay outside the gene matches. CDR1 and CDR2 from the germline V gene are SGDLS and YYNGEE. This CDR3 spans 15 amino acids. The CDR3 DNA follows: TGTGCCAGCAGCGTCGGTAGCGGGGTCACAGATACGCAGTATTTT. Its translation is CASSVGSGVTDTQYF.

The chain couples TRBV2 to TRBJ1-2; possibly TRBD1 for D (5 bases). Trimming removed 6 bases at V and 8 bases at J, with 16 bases between. In germline, CDR1 is SNHLY, CDR2 FYNNEI. This CDR3 has 13 residues. The chain's CDR3 is CASRDSRGGGYTF. In DNA form, the CDR3 reads TGTGCCAGCAGAGACAGCCGTGGCGGAGGCTACACCTTC.

The chain uses TRBV6-1 and TRBJ1-2; weak D call: TRBD1 (5 bases). Germline V gene lookup returns CDR1 MNHNS and CDR2 SASEGT. The CDR3 runs 11 residues. V gave up 6 bases and J gave up 3 bases, with 5 bases separating them. The CDR3 DNA reads as TGTGCCAGCAGACAGGACTATGGCTACACCTTC. Its translation: CASRQDYGYTF.

V and J are TRBV6-1 and TRBJ1-1, with 7 bases aligning to TRBD1. Trimming removed 6 bases from V and 1 base from J; junction bases left unmatched: 2. Germline V CDR1 and CDR2: MNHNS, SASEGT. The CDR3 is made up of 13 amino acids. CDR3 sequence (DNA): TGTGCCAGCAGCACAGGGGCGAACACTGAAGCTTTCTTT. Translated, it gives CASSTGANTEAFF.

The table lists this clone with a few counts. This chain connects TRBV25-1 to TRBJ2-1; no reliable D call. The CDR3 covers 15 residues. The germline gives CDR1 MGHDK, CDR2 SYGVNS. The V end was cut by 1 base, the J end by 6 bases, with 13 bases between. The CDR3 DNA is TGTGCCAGCAGTGAATCGTATTGGGCCCCCAATGAGCAGTTCTTC. Residues: CASSESYWAPNEQFF.

This sequence joins TRBV14 and TRBJ1-4, with a possible D match to TRBD1 (6 bases). The V end was cut by 4 bases, the J end by 8 bases, with 14 bases between. The CDR3 is 14 amino acids. CDR1 is SGHDN and CDR2 is FVKESK in the germline V gene. CDR3 sequence (DNA): TGTGCCAGCAGCCGAGGGGGGGCTTGGGAAAAACTGTTTTTT. Its protein product is CASSRGGAWEKLFF.

The chain has TRBV4-1 and TRBJ1-5; 10 positions match TRBD1. The CDR3 runs to 15 residues. The V segment lost 7 bases and the J segment 5 bases; nucleotides outside the gene matches: 8. Germline V gene sequence: CDR1 MGHRA, CDR2 YSYEKL. The CDR3 is CASKPGQGDDQPQHF. The CDR3 DNA follows: TGCGCCAGCAAACCAGGACAGGGGGACGATCAGCCCCAGCATTTT.

The rearrangement joins TRBV5-6 to TRBJ2-7, with a weak D call TRBD1 (5 bases). V lost 2 bases and J 6 bases, leaving 15 bases between the germline ends. Germline-derived CDR1 and CDR2 are SGHDT and YYEEEE. CDR3 length equals 14 residues. The chain's CDR3 is CASSFMGGAGEQYF. CDR3 nucleotide sequence: TGTGCCAGCAGCTTTATGGGTGGGGCCGGCGAGCAGTACTTC. Full variable domain (rest looked up from reference TRBV5-6 and TRBJ2-7): DAGVTQSPTHLIKTRGQQVTLRCSPKSGHDTVSWYQQALGQGPQFIFQYYEEEERQRGNFPDRFSGHQFPNYSSELNVNALLLGDSALYLCASSFMGGAGEQYFGPGTRLTVT.

The chain combines TRBV6-4 with TRBJ1-5; tentative D call: TRBD1 (5 bases). Germline V CDR1 and CDR2: MRHNA, SNTAGT. The V gene lost 7 bases and the J gene lost 6 bases, with 7 bases spanning the gap. The CDR3 has 11 residues. CDR3: CASTQGQPQHF. In DNA form, the CDR3 reads TGTGCCAGCACCCAGGGTCAGCCCCAGCATTTT.

The V gene is TRBV11-1, the J gene TRBJ1-1; no reliable D call. Looked up from germline, CDR1 is SGHAT and CDR2 is FQDESV (reference sequence). The CDR3 covers 15 residues. The V end was cut by 4 bases, the J end by 0 bases, with 12 bases between. The CDR3 sequence is CASSSISLMNTEAFF. The CDR3, as DNA: TGTGCCAGCAGCTCCATCAGTTTGATGAACACTGAAGCTTTCTTT.

The chain employs TRBV9 and TRBJ2-1, with 7 bases identical to TRBD2. With V trimmed by 4 bases and J by 8 bases, 15 bases remained unmatched. This CDR3 region has 16 residues. Germline CDR1 is SGDLS and CDR2 is YYNGEE. The CDR3 here is CASSPSGAGIFHEQFF. The CDR3 region has the DNA TGTGCCAGCAGCCCCAGCGGGGCGGGAATATTCCATGAGCAGTTCTTC. Full variable domain (remainder filled in from reference TRBV9 and TRBJ2-1): DSGVTQTPKHLITATGQRVTLRCSPRSGDLSVYWYQQSLDQGLQFLIQYYNGEERAKGNILERFSAQQFPDLHSELNLSSLELGDSALYFCASSPSGAGIFHEQFFGPGTRLTVL.

The chain has TRBV5-1 and TRBJ2-7; 7 nucleotides align to TRBD1. This CDR3 has 12 amino acids. The V segment lost 4 bases and the J segment 4 bases; nucleotides outside the gene matches: 2. Germline CDR1 reads SGHRS; CDR2 reads YFSETQ. The CDR3: CASSEQGYEQYF. The CDR3 DNA reads TGCGCCAGCAGCGAACAGGGGTACGAGCAGTACTTC.

The sample holds one count of this clone. V is TRBV7-3 and J is TRBJ2-2, with TRBD2 matching 8 bases. V lost 2 bases to trimming and J lost 4 bases; unmatched junction nucleotides: 3. Per germline, CDR1 SGHTA and CDR2 FQGTGA. The CDR3 length is 15 residues. This chain's CDR3 is CASSLLAGGTGELFF. The CDR3, as DNA: TGTGCCAGCAGCTTATTGGCGGGGGGCACCGGGGAGCTGTTTTTT.

The CDR3 DNA is TGTGCCAGCAGCCGTATCAGGGGGCCCCAGGGGAACACTGAAGCTTTCTTT. Translation: CASSRIRGPQGNTEAFF. The chain joins TRBV7-8 to TRBJ1-1; 8 bases align to TRBD1. The CDR3 covers 17 residues. Germline V gene sequence: CDR1 SGHVS, CDR2 FQNEAQ. The junction had 12 bases not matched to a gene; V was cut back by 5 bases and J by 1 base.

V is TRBV4-3 and J is TRBJ1-2; 8 nucleotides align to TRBD1. CDR1 is LGHNA, CDR2 YSLEER, per germline. The junction had 11 bases not matched to a gene; V was cut back by 0 bases and J by 11 bases. The CDR3 is made up of 15 amino acids. The CDR3 loop reads CASSQDMRQGSPYTF. CDR3 in DNA: TGCGCCAGCAGCCAAGACATGAGACAGGGGTCGCCTTACACCTTC.

The chain employs TRBV11-2 and TRBJ2-7; 14 nucleotides line up with TRBD2. The trim removed 4 bases at V and 1 base at J, leaving 3 bases unmatched. Germline V gene data show CDR1 as SGHAT and CDR2 as FQNNGV. CDR3 length: 16 residues. The CDR3 DNA is TGTGCCAGCAGCTCGACTAGCGGGAGGGAATCCTACGAGCAGTACTTC. Translation gives CASSSTSGRESYEQYF.

This sequence joins TRBV6-1 and TRBJ1-2; D may be TRBD1 (6 bases). V lost 7 bases to trimming and J lost 5 bases, with 17 bases between them. From germline, CDR1 is MNHNS and CDR2 SASEGT. This CDR3 spans 14 amino acids. The CDR3 loop reads CASTPHMTGYGYTF. The CDR3, as DNA: TGTGCCAGCACCCCTCACATGACAGGTTATGGCTACACCTTC.

The CDR3 region has the DNA TGTGCCAGCAGCCAGGACAGGGGCAAGCAGTACTTC. Protein sequence: CASSQDRGKQYF. This chain uses TRBV5-6 with TRBJ2-7; TRBD1 aligns across 9 bases. Germline V gives CDR1 SGHDT, CDR2 YYEEEE. This CDR3 is built from 12 residues. The ends lost 4 bases at V and 8 bases at J; junction bases unmatched: 4.

The chain is built from TRBV4-2 and TRBJ2-3; D gene ambiguous. Trimming took off 0 bases at V and 3 bases at J, with 10 bases between the two ends. Germline CDR1 is LGHNA and CDR2 is YNFKEQ. The CDR3 length is 15 residues. The CDR3, as DNA: TGTGCCAGCAGCCAAGAAGTAGCAGCAACAGATACGCAGTATTTT. Protein product: CASSQEVAATDTQYF.

Of note for this clone: Compared with germline, one end of the junction differs, possibly owing to a read error. The chain uses TRBV5-1 and TRBJ2-3; D may be TRBD1 or TRBD2 (6 bases each). This CDR3 has 18 amino acids. Germline assignment: CDR1 SGHRS and CDR2 YFSETQ. CDR3 loop: CASTLGGGGTRVTDTQYF. DNA for the CDR3: TGCGCCAGCACCTTGGGAGGTGGGGGCACCAGAGTTACAGATACGCAGTATTTT.

V gene TRBV7-6 combines with J gene TRBJ2-7; 9 nucleotides align to TRBD2. From germline, CDR1 is SGHVS and CDR2 FNYEAQ. Trimming at V came to 4 bases and at J to 7 bases, leaving 8 bases not matched to a gene. The CDR3 is 14 residues long. In DNA, the CDR3 is TGTGCCAGCAGCTCGATAGCGGGGGTGGTTGAGCAGTACTTC. It codes for CASSSIAGVVEQYF.

This sequence joins TRBV5-3 and TRBJ2-2, with D maybe TRBD2 (7 bases). TRBV5-3 is marked as an open reading frame, function uncertain. The ends were cut back, 0 bases at V and 6 bases at J, with 18 bases in the middle. CDR3 length: 17 amino acids. CDR3 sequence reads: CARSLDREAGHAGELFF. DNA for the CDR3: TGTGCCAGAAGCTTGGACAGGGAAGCGGGACACGCCGGGGAGCTGTTTTTT.

In this sample, this clone turned up a few times. The chain couples TRBV6-6 to TRBJ2-1, with D maybe TRBD1 (6 bases). The CDR3 spans 13 residues. V was cut by 8 bases and J by 4 bases, with 12 bases left in between. The germline gives CDR1 MNHNY, CDR2 SVGAGI (reference sequence). CDR3 nucleotide sequence: TGTGCCAGCCAGGGGAAACCGTACAATGAGCAGTTCTTC. It specifies CASQGKPYNEQFF.

The chain links TRBV5-1 to TRBJ1-1, with 9 bases matching TRBD1. This CDR3 spans 14 amino acids. V lost 4 bases and J lost 9; bases outside the gene matches: 10. Germline V gene sequence: CDR1 SGHRS, CDR2 YFSETQ. The CDR3 spells CASSLRPGTGKAFF. The CDR3 bases are TGCGCCAGCAGCCTACGTCCCGGGACAGGGAAAGCTTTCTTT.

The rearrangement joins TRBV5-4 to TRBJ2-7, with 7 bases identical to TRBD1. V shed 1 base, J shed 3 bases, and the junction held 1 base outside the gene matches. The CDR3 extends over 13 amino acids. Germline CDR1 reads SGHNT; CDR2 reads YYREEE (reference sequence). The CDR3 DNA sequence: TGTGCCAGCAGCTTGCGGGACAGCTACGAGCAGTACTTC. It is translated as CASSLRDSYEQYF.

A single count supports this clone. CDR3 sequence reads: CASSLVGGVAANTIYF. The CDR3 DNA sequence: TGTGCCAGCAGCTTAGTGGGAGGGGTTGCCGCAAACACCATATATTTT. The chain has TRBV13 and TRBJ1-3; D possibly corresponds to TRBD1 (5 bases). The germline V and J ends were trimmed by 1 base and 6 bases, with 16 bases remaining between them. The CDR3 length is 16 residues. Germline V gene data show CDR1 as PRHDT and CDR2 as FYEKMQ (reference sequence).